A selection of T cell receptor beta chains follows, all from one sample in a study of blood T cell repertoires in COVID-19. TCRdb's table, derived via immunoSEQ multiplex PCR, lists solely in-frame clones and lacks some. The table includes about 180,000 clones, 81% detected once. Sequencing was done on a sample of peripheral blood. Receptors originate from a woman over 75 with COVID-19, enrolled during active disease. Each CDR3 is given with its conserved first and last residue. D genes are given only for firm matches. Size is omitted from some rows. Given values are once, few, many or a class for expanded clones.

CDR3 DNA: TGTGCCACCGCGGGGGCGGCCTACGGGGAGCAGTTCTTC
CDR3 protein: CATAGAAYGEQFF
D gene: -
CDR3 length: 13
V gene: TRBV7-2
clone size: -
J gene: TRBJ2-1

CDR3 DNA: TGTGCCAGCAGTTCAACACGGGACATGGGGTTGTGGGATACGCAGTATTTT
CDR3 protein: CASSSTRDMGLWDTQYF
D gene: -
CDR3 length: 17
V gene: TRBV28
clone size: once
J gene: TRBJ2-3

CDR3 DNA: TGCGCCAGCACCGGGCTAGCGGGAGACACAGATACGCAGTATTTT
CDR3 protein: CASTGLAGDTDTQYF
D gene: TRBD2
CDR3 length: 15
V gene: TRBV5-1
clone size: -
J gene: TRBJ2-3

CDR3 DNA: TGTGCCAGCAGTTTATTTAGCGGGAGGGCCGTAGAGACCCAGTACTTC
CDR3 protein: CASSLFSGRAVETQYF
D gene: TRBD2
CDR3 length: 16
V gene: TRBV28
clone size: -
J gene: TRBJ2-5

CDR3 DNA: TGTGCCAGCAGCTTTGCAGGGGGCAATGGCTACACCTTC
CDR3 protein: CASSFAGGNGYTF
D gene: TRBD1
CDR3 length: 13
V gene: TRBV7-3
clone size: few
J gene: TRBJ1-2

CDR3 DNA: TGTGCCAGCAGCTTGCCTCACCAACCTCTGACTAGCGGGCACTACAATGAGCAGTTCTTC
CDR3 protein: CASSLPHQPLTSGHYNEQFF
D gene: TRBD2
CDR3 length: 20
V gene: TRBV5-5
clone size: -
J gene: TRBJ2-1

CDR3 DNA: TGTGCCAGCACGGCGACTAGCGGGACAGATACGCAGTATTTT
CDR3 protein: CASTATSGTDTQYF
D gene: TRBD2
CDR3 length: 14
V gene: TRBV6-5
clone size: few
J gene: TRBJ2-3

CDR3 DNA: TGTGCCAGCAGGGACTTGGATGGCTACACCTTC
CDR3 protein: CASRDLDGYTF
D gene: -
CDR3 length: 11
V gene: TRBV6-5
clone size: many
J gene: TRBJ1-2

CDR3 DNA: TGTGCCAGCAGCACCAAAGGGCCGACTAGCGGGAATGAGCAGTTCTTC
CDR3 protein: CASSTKGPTSGNEQFF
D gene: -
CDR3 length: 16
V gene: TRBV21-1
clone size: -
J gene: TRBJ2-1

CDR3 DNA: TGTGCCTGGACCAGGGGTTTGAGCACTGAAGCTTTCTTT
CDR3 protein: CAWTRGLSTEAFF
D gene: -
CDR3 length: 13
V gene: TRBV30
clone size: -
J gene: TRBJ1-1

CDR3 DNA: TGTGCCAGCAGCCCACGGACAGGGAGTCATGAAAAACTGTTTTTT
CDR3 protein: CASSPRTGSHEKLFF
D gene: TRBD1
CDR3 length: 15
V gene: TRBV7-9
clone size: -
J gene: TRBJ1-4

CDR3 DNA: TGTGCCAGCAGCGTAAGAGGTGGGGGGGACCAAGAGACCCAGTACTTC
CDR3 protein: CASSVRGGGDQETQYF
D gene: TRBD2
CDR3 length: 16
V gene: TRBV9
clone size: -
J gene: TRBJ2-5

CDR3 DNA: TGTGCCACCAGCAGGGACGGACAGAAGGGCTACGAGCAGTACTTC
CDR3 protein: CATSRDGQKGYEQYF
D gene: -
CDR3 length: 15
V gene: TRBV15
clone size: few
J gene: TRBJ2-7

CDR3 DNA: TGTGCCAGCAGCCAGAGGACAGGGTCGGAGACCCAGTACTTC
CDR3 protein: CASSQRTGSETQYF
D gene: TRBD1
CDR3 length: 14
V gene: TRBV7-9
clone size: -
J gene: TRBJ2-5

CDR3 DNA: TGTGCCAGCTCACCAGGACTAGGAGCTTTCTTT
CDR3 protein: CASSPGLGAFF
D gene: -
CDR3 length: 11
V gene: TRBV18
clone size: -
J gene: TRBJ1-1

CDR3 DNA: TGTGCCAGCAGCTTAGATGTCACCCCGGGTGGGCAGTTCTTC
CDR3 protein: CASSLDVTPGGQFF
D gene: -
CDR3 length: 14
V gene: TRBV11-3
clone size: -
J gene: TRBJ2-1

CDR3 DNA: TGTGCCAGCAGCCTCGGGACTAGCGGCTACGAGCAGTACTTC
CDR3 protein: CASSLGTSGYEQYF
D gene: TRBD2
CDR3 length: 14
V gene: TRBV27
clone size: -
J gene: TRBJ2-7

CDR3 DNA: TGTGCCAGCAGCTGGGGACTAGCGGGGGGTGAGCAGTTCTTC
CDR3 protein: CASSWGLAGGEQFF
D gene: TRBD2
CDR3 length: 14
V gene: TRBV5-4
clone size: few
J gene: TRBJ2-1

CDR3 DNA: TGTGCCAGCAGCTTGGGTGGACTATTCTCCTACAATGAGCAGTTCTTC
CDR3 protein: CASSLGGLFSYNEQFF
D gene: -
CDR3 length: 16
V gene: TRBV5-6
clone size: -
J gene: TRBJ2-1

CDR3 DNA: TGCGCCAGCAGCTCCTACAGCGGGACCTACGAGCAGTACTTC
CDR3 protein: CASSSYSGTYEQYF
D gene: TRBD2
CDR3 length: 14
V gene: TRBV5-1
clone size: -
J gene: TRBJ2-7

CDR3 DNA: TGTGCCAGCAGCTTAACGCCGTTTCGGGGGGCGAACACCGGGGAGCTGTTTTTT
CDR3 protein: CASSLTPFRGANTGELFF
D gene: TRBD2
CDR3 length: 18
V gene: TRBV7-3
clone size: -
J gene: TRBJ2-2

CDR3 DNA: TGTGCCAGCAGTGAATACGGGACAGGGGCTGGTTCACCCCTCCACTTT
CDR3 protein: CASSEYGTGAGSPLHF
D gene: TRBD1
CDR3 length: 16
V gene: TRBV6-1
clone size: -
J gene: TRBJ1-6

CDR3 DNA: TGTGCCAGCAGCTTGGGGAAAGGGGGCGGATTTAATTCACCCCTCCACTTT
CDR3 protein: CASSLGKGGGFNSPLHF
D gene: TRBD1
CDR3 length: 17
V gene: TRBV5-4
clone size: -
J gene: TRBJ1-6

CDR3 DNA: TGTGCCAGCAGCGTAGAACATCGCCCTAATGAGCAGTTCTTC
CDR3 protein: CASSVEHRPNEQFF
D gene: -
CDR3 length: 14
V gene: TRBV9
clone size: -
J gene: TRBJ2-1

CDR3 DNA: TGTGCCAGCAGCTTCGGACTAGCGGGTGTTGAGGAGCAGTTCTTC
CDR3 protein: CASSFGLAGVEEQFF
D gene: TRBD2
CDR3 length: 15
V gene: TRBV11-3
clone size: -
J gene: TRBJ2-1

CDR3 DNA: TGTGCCAGCAGTGAAATGATGGGACTCCAAGAGACCCAGTACTTC
CDR3 protein: CASSEMMGLQETQYF
D gene: -
CDR3 length: 15
V gene: TRBV2
clone size: -
J gene: TRBJ2-5

CDR3 DNA: TGCGCCAGCAGCCCGGATGGGGCAGGAATGGTGGAGCTGTTTTTT
CDR3 protein: CASSPDGAGMVELFF
D gene: -
CDR3 length: 15
V gene: TRBV5-1
clone size: -
J gene: TRBJ2-2

CDR3 DNA: TGTGCCAGCAGCCCGACTAGCGGGAGCTACAATGAGCAGTTCTTC
CDR3 protein: CASSPTSGSYNEQFF
D gene: TRBD2
CDR3 length: 15
V gene: TRBV9
clone size: few
J gene: TRBJ2-1

CDR3 DNA: TGTGCCAGCAGCTTAGTGGCAGGGCACTATGGCTACACCTTC
CDR3 protein: CASSLVAGHYGYTF
D gene: -
CDR3 length: 14
V gene: TRBV7-9
clone size: -
J gene: TRBJ1-2

CDR3 DNA: TGTGCCACGTCTAAAGGGGGAAGCTCCTACAATGAGCAGTTCTTC
CDR3 protein: CATSKGGSSYNEQFF
D gene: -
CDR3 length: 15
V gene: TRBV19
clone size: -
J gene: TRBJ2-1

CDR3 DNA: TGCGCCAGCAGCCAAGATGGCTTTTTAGACAGGGTCGCTGAAGCTTTCTTT
CDR3 protein: CASSQDGFLDRVAEAFF
D gene: TRBD1
CDR3 length: 17
V gene: TRBV4-3
clone size: -
J gene: TRBJ1-1

CDR3 DNA: TGTGCCAGCAGCTCGACTATGCTATACAATGAGCAGTTCTTC
CDR3 protein: CASSSTMLYNEQFF
D gene: -
CDR3 length: 14
V gene: TRBV5-6
clone size: -
J gene: TRBJ2-1

CDR3 DNA: TGTGCCAGCAGTGAAGGGGCGATTTATAATTCACCCCTCCACTTT
CDR3 protein: CASSEGAIYNSPLHF
D gene: -
CDR3 length: 15
V gene: TRBV2
clone size: few
J gene: TRBJ1-6

CDR3 DNA: TGTGCCAGCAGCTCCTACCGAGGGGCTTTCTTT
CDR3 protein: CASSSYRGAFF
D gene: -
CDR3 length: 11
V gene: TRBV11-1
clone size: -
J gene: TRBJ1-1

CDR3 DNA: TGTGCCAGCAGCTTAGGAGCAGGGTATGTGACCTACGAGCAGTACTTC
CDR3 protein: CASSLGAGYVTYEQYF
D gene: -
CDR3 length: 16
V gene: TRBV7-2
clone size: -
J gene: TRBJ2-7

CDR3 DNA: TGTGCCAGTACCATAATGCCACAGGGCGGTACCGGGGAGCTGTTTTTT
CDR3 protein: CASTIMPQGGTGELFF
D gene: -
CDR3 length: 16
V gene: TRBV19
clone size: -
J gene: TRBJ2-2

CDR3 DNA: TGTGCCAGCAGTCCTGGGGGGTCCAATGAGCAGTTCTTC
CDR3 protein: CASSPGGSNEQFF
D gene: -
CDR3 length: 13
V gene: TRBV11-2
clone size: many
J gene: TRBJ2-1

CDR3 DNA: TGTGCCAGCAGCTCTCCGAATTCACCCCTCCACTTT
CDR3 protein: CASSSPNSPLHF
D gene: -
CDR3 length: 12
V gene: TRBV7-9
clone size: -
J gene: TRBJ1-6

CDR3 DNA: TGTGCCAGCAGCGGAACAGGGTTGTGGCGCGGCTACACCTTC
CDR3 protein: CASSGTGLWRGYTF
D gene: -
CDR3 length: 14
V gene: TRBV11-2
clone size: -
J gene: TRBJ1-2

CDR3 DNA: TGTGCCAGCAGCTTAGGTTACGGTGGACTGTACTTC
CDR3 protein: CASSLGYGGLYF
D gene: -
CDR3 length: 12
V gene: TRBV7-9
clone size: -
J gene: TRBJ2-4